These 14 T cell receptor beta chains came from one sample sequenced in a study of regulatory T cells in long-lasting Graves disease. Time point defined: persistent/refractory GD, antithyroid drugs over 5 years with positive TRAb. With RNA extracted from PBMCs as input, the TCR library was made. HTBI primers from iRepertoire and Arm-PCR of CDR3 regions yielded the TCR beta libraries. TCRdb recomputed calls from the multiplex PCR reads with MiXCR, one row per CDR3 protein. This table holds roughly 400,000 distinct CDR3 sequences, 20% to 25% found once. Sequenced material: peripheral blood mononuclear cells (PBMCs), taken when the disease was refractory, from a patient treated with antithyroid drugs. These TCRs come from a female donor with Graves disease.

V gene TRBV18 combines with J gene TRBJ2-7; 7 nucleotides align to TRBD1. The CDR3 is 15 amino acids. CDR1 KGHSH and CDR2 LQKENI come from the germline V gene. V shed 0 bases, J shed 3 bases, and the junction held 5 bases outside the gene matches. CDR3 sequence: CASSPPSGQLYEQYF. The CDR3 coding sequence is TGTGCCAGCTCACCACCGTCGGGACAGCTCTACGAGCAGTACTTC.

This clonotype occurred a few times. V gene TRBV7-9 combines with J gene TRBJ1-1; tentative D call: TRBD1 (5 bases). The CDR3 spans 15 residues. Germline CDR1 and CDR2: SEHNR and FQNEAQ (reference sequence). The V end lost 1 base, the J end lost 3 bases, and 12 bases lay between the germline ends. This chain's CDR3 is CASSLGGGADTEAFF. The CDR3 bases are TGTGCCAGCAGCTTAGGTGGAGGGGCGGACACTGAAGCTTTCTTT.

The chain employs TRBV7-9 and TRBJ1-1, with D unresolved. Germline lookup yields CDR1 SEHNR and CDR2 FQNEAQ (reference sequence). Trimming removed 3 bases at V and 6 bases at J, with 8 bases between. The CDR3 has 12 amino acids. CDR3 in DNA: TGTGCCAGCAGCTTGGTCGGGGCTGAAGCTTTCTTT. Its translation: CASSLVGAEAFF.

This clonotype was seen a few times. This rearrangement joins TRBV28 to TRBJ2-7; 9 nucleotides match TRBD1. The germline V gene has CDR1 MDHEN and CDR2 SYDVKM. This CDR3 has 16 residues. The trim removed 6 bases at V and 4 bases at J, leaving 13 bases unmatched. The CDR3 sequence is CASSTRPGQGWYEQYF. Here the CDR3 DNA reads TGTGCCAGCAGCACACGACCAGGACAGGGGTGGTACGAGCAGTACTTC.

This clonotype occurred many times. The chain is built from TRBV9 and TRBJ1-2; possible D gene TRBD1, 5 bases. The length of the CDR3 is 15 residues. The V end was cut by 0 bases, the J end by 4 bases, with 13 bases between. Germline CDR1 is SGDLS and CDR2 is YYNGEE. CDR3 protein: CASSVDGGGGYGYTF. The CDR3 region has the DNA TGTGCCAGCAGCGTAGACGGGGGAGGAGGCTATGGCTACACCTTC.

The V call is TRBV5-1, the J call TRBJ1-1, with a tentative D call TRBD1 (5 bases). The germline gives CDR1 SGHRS, CDR2 YFSETQ. V dropped 0 bases and J dropped 0 bases, with 12 bases sitting between them. The CDR3 has 16 amino acids. CDR3 nucleotides: TGCGCCAGCAGCTTGGGTCAGGGAGGCATGAACACTGAAGCTTTCTTT. Protein product: CASSLGQGGMNTEAFF.

This clonotype was seen many times. The CDR3 loop reads CASSLAKPPGELFF. DNA for the CDR3: TGTGCCAGCAGCTTAGCCAAACCCCCCGGGGAGCTGTTTTTT. This rearrangement joins TRBV11-2 to TRBJ2-2; D is ambiguous. Germline CDR1 is SGHAT and CDR2 is FQNNGV. V was cut by 1 base and J by 6 bases, with 9 bases left in between. This CDR3 contains 14 residues.

The J gene is TRBJ2-5, the V gene TRBV6-1; unclear D gene. Trimming shortened V by 5 bases and J by 8 bases, and 9 bases separated the two germline ends. Germline V gene lookup returns CDR1 MNHNS and CDR2 SASEGT. The CDR3 is 11 residues long. The CDR3 bases are TGTGCCAGCAGTACGACTTCAACCCAGTACTTC. Translating gives CASSTTSTQYF.

This clonotype has at least ten counts. The J gene is TRBJ1-2, the V gene TRBV5-1; 7 positions match TRBD1. The CDR3 loop spans 13 amino acids. V shed 4 bases and J 6 bases; nucleotides not matched to a gene: 6. CDR1 and CDR2 from the germline V gene are SGHRS and YFSETQ. The CDR3 DNA follows: TGCGCCAGCAGCCTACAGGGGAGGCATGGCTACACCTTC. Translating gives CASSLQGRHGYTF.

This clonotype was observed a handful of times. The rearrangement links TRBV10-3 to TRBJ2-5, with 14 bases matching TRBD2. V gave up 5 bases and J gave up 4 bases; unmatched junction bases: 6. Germline loops: CDR1 ENHRY, CDR2 SYGVKD. The CDR3 consists of 16 residues. CDR3 in DNA: TGTGCCATCAGTAAGGGACTAGCGGGAGTGGGAGAGACCCAGTACTTC. This codes for CAISKGLAGVGETQYF.

The chain couples TRBV10-1 to TRBJ2-7; a weak D match, TRBD1 (6 bases). The CDR3 totals 15 residues. Looked up from germline, CDR1 is WNHNN and CDR2 is SYGVQD (reference sequence). V was pared by 2 bases and J by 7 bases, with 18 bases between. CDR3 protein: CASSEGAGALREQYF. DNA for the CDR3: TGCGCCAGCAGTGAGGGGGCAGGGGCCCTTCGGGAGCAGTACTTC.

This clonotype was seen more than once but under ten times. This chain uses TRBV15 with TRBJ2-2; tentative D call: TRBD2 (6 bases). Per the germline V gene, CDR1 is LNHNV and CDR2 is YYDKDF (reference sequence). V lost 3 bases and J lost 4, with 9 bases in between. The CDR3 has 14 amino acids. The CDR3 sequence is CATSRGGVTGELFF. As DNA, the CDR3 is TGTGCCACCAGCAGGGGGGGAGTCACCGGGGAGCTGTTTTTT.

Points on this clonotype: A read error may be the cause here, since a much bigger clone is one base away. V and J are TRBV11-2 and TRBJ2-2; 8 nucleotides agree with TRBD1. There are 17 residues in the CDR3. Germline values: CDR1 SGHAT, CDR2 FQNNGV. This CDR3 reads CASSLARTGWDTRELFF. The CDR3 DNA reads TGTGCCAGCAGCTTAGCCCGGACAGGGTGGGACACCAGGGAGCTGTTTTTT. Variable domain in full (rest from reference TRBV11-2 and TRBJ2-2): EAGVAQSPRYKIIEKRQSVAFWCNPISGHATLYWYQQILGQGPKLLIQFQNNGVVDDSQLPKDRFSAERLKGVDSTLKIQPAKLEDSAVYLCASSLARTGWDTRELFFGEGSRLTVL.

A few counts support this clonotype. J is TRBJ2-5 and V is TRBV3-1; no reliable D call. V was shortened by 2 bases and J by 9 bases, with 10 bases between the two germline ends. The CDR3 covers 12 residues. CDR1 and CDR2 (germline): LGHDT, YNNKEL (reference sequence). The CDR3: CASSQSDVAQYF. The CDR3 nucleotides are TGTGCCAGCAGCCAATCGGACGTGGCCCAGTACTTC.